Listed below are T cell receptor beta chains from one sample, sequenced in a study of T-cell memory formation after mild COVID-19. MiXCR, run by TCRdb on the 5' RACE reads, gives a single entry per CDR3 protein. Among roughly 240,000 distinct CDR3 sequences listed, under 20% were seen once. Input material: PBMCs or a T cell subset sorted from them (not recorded which). The origin of the receptors is a man aged 18 to 30 who had mild COVID-19 (a few samples of this study predate the infection). Cell type and time point are not known. CDR3s include the opening cysteine and the closing phenylalanine or tryptophan. D genes are given only for firm matches. Size is stated for part of the rows, as once, few or many counts, or as a class when the clone is expanded.

TRBV6-5	TRBJ1-1	NA	NA	CASSPADSSNTEAFF	TGTGCCAGCAGTCCCGCGGACAGCTCGAACACTGAAGCTTTCTTT
TRBV5-1	TRBJ1-1	NA	few	CASSLETSGSTEAFF	TGCGCCAGCAGCTTGGAAACTTCAGGAAGCACTGAAGCTTTCTTT
TRBV20-1	TRBJ2-7	NA	NA	CSANTGSVSEQYF	TGCAGTGCTAATACAGGGTCGGTTAGCGAGCAGTACTTC
TRBV11-2	TRBJ1-1	NA	NA	CASSGGTGSTEAFF	TGTGCCAGCAGCGGAGGCACGGGGAGCACTGAAGCTTTCTTT
TRBV10-3	TRBJ1-3	NA	few	CAISESGTSGNTIYF	TGTGCCATCAGTGAGTCGGGGACCTCTGGAAACACCATATATTTT
TRBV5-1	TRBJ1-5	NA	NA	CASSTGQPNQPQHF	TGCGCCAGCAGTACAGGGCAGCCGAATCAGCCCCAGCATTTT
TRBV6-5	TRBJ1-6	NA	NA	CASRDWNAQNSPLHF	TGTGCCAGCAGGGACTGGAACGCCCAGAATTCACCCCTCCACTTT
TRBV28	TRBJ2-2	TRBD2	few	CASSFTRGGPGELFF	TGTGCCAGCAGTTTTACGCGGGGGGGCCCCGGGGAGCTGTTTTTT
TRBV28	TRBJ1-5	TRBD1	NA	CASSFPKGAYQPQHF	TGTGCCAGCAGTTTTCCGAAGGGGGCCTATCAGCCCCAGCATTTT
TRBV20-1	TRBJ2-3	NA	NA	CSAMGGSTDTQYF	TGCAGTGCTATGGGCGGATCCACAGATACGCAGTATTTT
TRBV6-6	TRBJ2-4	NA	few	CASRPPGWVAKNIQYF	TGTGCCAGCAGACCCCCGGGATGGGTAGCCAAAAACATTCAGTACTTC
TRBV12-3/TRBV12-4	TRBJ1-3	NA	few	CASTLGRERNTIYF	TGTGCCAGCACCTTGGGCAGGGAAAGAAACACCATATATTTT
TRBV24-1	TRBJ2-5	TRBD1	medium-sized	CATSDNIRGQGNETQYF	TGTGCCACCAGTGACAACATAAGGGGGCAGGGAAATGAGACCCAGTACTTC
TRBV5-1	TRBJ2-2	TRBD1	NA	CASSFGPGGTGELFF	TGCGCCAGCAGCTTCGGTCCAGGGGGCACCGGGGAGCTGTTTTTT
TRBV7-9	TRBJ1-1	NA	few	CASSLASEAFF	TGTGCCAGCAGCTTGGCCTCCGAAGCTTTCTTT
TRBV7-2	TRBJ2-2	NA	NA	CASSFLSLNTGELFF	TGTGCCAGCAGCTTTCTGAGTCTGAACACCGGGGAGCTGTTTTTT
TRBV27	TRBJ1-3	TRBD1	few	CASSRWTGNILSGNTIYF	TGTGCCAGCAGTCGCTGGACAGGGAATATTCTCTCTGGAAACACCATATATTTT
TRBV5-1	TRBJ2-5	NA	few	CASSLTPRGYQETQYF	TGCGCCAGCAGCTTGACCCCTCGGGGGTACCAAGAGACCCAGTACTTC
TRBV6-5	TRBJ2-7	TRBD1	few	CASRRGTGKGEQYF	TGTGCCAGCAGACGCGGGACAGGGAAGGGCGAGCAGTACTTC
TRBV2	TRBJ2-1	TRBD2	few	CASIAGPYNEQFF	TGTGCCAGTATAGCGGGGCCGTACAATGAGCAGTTCTTC
TRBV7-9	TRBJ1-6	TRBD1	NA	CASSFPSTGGTPLHF	TGTGCCAGCAGCTTCCCATCCACAGGGGGTACACCCCTCCACTTT
TRBV7-9	TRBJ2-3	NA	few	CASSDPLMDTQYF	TGTGCCAGCAGCGACCCCTTGATGGATACGCAGTATTTT
TRBV10-3	TRBJ2-7	TRBD1	NA	CAISGQGAYEQYF	TGTGCCATCAGCGGCCAGGGGGCCTACGAGCAGTACTTC
TRBV11-2	TRBJ2-1	TRBD2	NA	CAVRTGRANEQFF	TGTGCCGTGCGTACGGGGAGGGCTAATGAGCAGTTCTTC
TRBV5-8	TRBJ1-6	NA	few	CASSLAGGHYNSPLHF	TGTGCCAGCAGCTTGGCCGGGGGGCACTATAATTCACCCCTCCACTTT
TRBV29-1	TRBJ2-1	TRBD2	few	CSVVGRLAGLRSYNEQFF	TGCAGCGTTGTCGGTCGACTAGCGGGACTTAGGTCCTACAATGAGCAGTTCTTC
TRBV20-1	TRBJ2-1	NA	few	CSARAESNEQFF	TGCAGTGCTAGAGCAGAGAGCAATGAGCAGTTCTTC
TRBV4-1	TRBJ1-5	NA	NA	CASSQDPWAGYQPQHF	TGCGCCAGCAGCCAAGATCCGTGGGCGGGCTATCAGCCCCAGCATTTT
TRBV28	TRBJ1-2	NA	few	CASSTLGRTGYTF	TGTGCCAGCAGCACCCTCGGGAGGACAGGCTACACCTTC
TRBV12-3/TRBV12-4	TRBJ1-5	NA	once	CASSSPGTGNQPQHF	TGTGCCAGCAGTTCCCCCGGGACGGGCAATCAGCCCCAGCATTTT
TRBV21-1	TRBJ1-5	NA	NA	CASSKEAPVQPQHF	TGTGCCAGCAGCAAAGAGGCTCCGGTCCAGCCCCAGCATTTT
TRBV18	TRBJ1-2	TRBD1	NA	CASSPTGVYGYTF	TGTGCCAGCTCACCGACAGGGGTCTATGGCTACACCTTC
TRBV28	TRBJ2-3	NA	many	CASSLRGPTDTQYF	TGTGCCAGCAGTTTACGGGGGCCCACAGATACGCAGTATTTT
TRBV20-1	TRBJ2-6	NA	once	CSANARGFGANVLTF	TGCAGTGCCAATGCCCGGGGCTTCGGGGCCAACGTCCTGACTTTC
TRBV7-2	TRBJ2-7	NA	NA	CASSLERSSGEQYF	TGTGCCAGCAGCTTGGAAAGATCATCGGGGGAGCAGTACTTC
TRBV20-1	TRBJ1-2	NA	NA	CSAPSRQQTSGYTF	TGCAGTGCACCGTCGAGACAGCAGACCTCTGGCTACACCTTC
TRBV5-5	TRBJ1-1	NA	few	CASSAGPALGEAEAFF	TGTGCCAGCAGCGCCGGTCCCGCCTTAGGAGAGGCTGAAGCTTTCTTT
TRBV4-2	TRBJ2-3	NA	many	CASSPRPGFDTQYF	TGTGCCAGCAGCCCCCGGCCGGGGTTCGATACGCAGTATTTT
TRBV7-8	TRBJ2-2	NA	few	CASSLVGGDTGELFF	TGTGCCAGCAGCTTAGTCGGGGGCGACACCGGGGAGCTGTTTTTT
TRBV7-2	TRBJ2-3	TRBD2	NA	CASSSGLAGSTQYF	TGTGCCAGCAGCTCGGGACTAGCGGGGAGTACGCAGTATTTT
TRBV12-3/TRBV12-4	TRBJ2-3	NA	NA	CASSHTHSTDTQYF	TGTGCCAGCAGTCACACACATAGCACAGATACGCAGTATTTT
TRBV5-1	TRBJ2-1	TRBD2	few	CASGTTPANEQFF	TGCGCCAGCGGGACTACTCCGGCGAATGAGCAGTTCTTC
TRBV6-5	TRBJ1-5	NA	few	CASSPGIDGGQPQHF	TGTGCCAGCAGTCCCGGGATCGACGGTGGTCAGCCCCAGCATTTT
TRBV5-1	TRBJ2-3	NA	NA	CASSLLFSDTQYF	TGCGCCAGCAGCTTGCTTTTCTCAGATACGCAGTATTTT
TRBV30	TRBJ1-6	NA	NA	CAWSSVGSPPLHF	TGTGCCTGGAGTAGCGTTGGGAGTCCACCCCTCCACTTT
TRBV24-1	TRBJ2-1	TRBD2	few	CATSRTSGGAIEQFF	TGTGCCACCAGCCGGACTAGCGGGGGGGCCATTGAGCAGTTCTTC
TRBV6-5	TRBJ2-2	NA	NA	CASSYPGQNTGELFF	TGTGCCAGCAGTTACCCGGGACAAAACACCGGGGAGCTGTTTTTT
TRBV12-3/TRBV12-4	TRBJ1-3	NA	NA	CASSLSGGGNTIYF	TGTGCCAGCAGTTTATCTGGGGGGGGAAACACCATATATTTT
TRBV4-3	TRBJ2-3	TRBD2	few	CASSQELASGGADTQYF	TGCGCCAGCAGCCAAGAATTAGCTAGCGGGGGGGCAGATACGCAGTATTTT
TRBV6-2/TRBV6-3	TRBJ2-3	NA	NA	CASSYGQLDTQYF	TGTGCCAGCAGTTACGGGCAGCTGGATACGCAGTATTTT
TRBV24-1	TRBJ2-3	NA	many	CATSEGPSSGATDTQYF	TGTGCCACCAGTGAGGGGCCTAGCAGTGGTGCCACAGATACGCAGTATTTT
TRBV28	TRBJ1-5	NA	NA	CASSFDAGNSNQPQHF	TGTGCCAGCAGTTTTGATGCGGGAAATAGCAATCAGCCCCAGCATTTT
TRBV6-2/TRBV6-3	TRBJ2-2	NA	few	CASSYYSARGELFF	TGTGCCAGCAGTTACTATAGCGCTCGTGGGGAGCTGTTTTTT
TRBV4-2	TRBJ2-1	NA	NA	CASSPRGSEQFF	TGTGCCAGCAGCCCTAGGGGGAGTGAGCAGTTCTTC
TRBV29-1	TRBJ2-1	NA	NA	CSVERDAAHPQFF	TGCAGCGTTGAACGGGACGCCGCGCACCCGCAGTTCTTC